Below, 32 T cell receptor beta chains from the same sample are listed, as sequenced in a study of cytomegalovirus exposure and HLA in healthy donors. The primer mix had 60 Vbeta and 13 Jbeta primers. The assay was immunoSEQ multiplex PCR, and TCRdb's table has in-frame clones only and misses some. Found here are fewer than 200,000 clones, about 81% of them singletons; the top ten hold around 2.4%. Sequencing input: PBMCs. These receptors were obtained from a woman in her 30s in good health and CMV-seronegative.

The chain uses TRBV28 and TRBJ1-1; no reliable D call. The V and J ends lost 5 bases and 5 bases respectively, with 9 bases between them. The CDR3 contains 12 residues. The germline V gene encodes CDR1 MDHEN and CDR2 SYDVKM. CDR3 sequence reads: CASSSRVTEAFF. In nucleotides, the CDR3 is TGTGCCAGCAGTAGCCGCGTGACTGAAGCTTTCTTT. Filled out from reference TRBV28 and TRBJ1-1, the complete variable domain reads DVKVTQSSRYLVKRTGEKVFLECVQDMDHENMFWYRQDPGLGLRLIYFSYDVKMKEKGDIPEGYSVSREKKERFSLILESASTNQTSMYLCASSSRVTEAFFGQGTRLTVV.

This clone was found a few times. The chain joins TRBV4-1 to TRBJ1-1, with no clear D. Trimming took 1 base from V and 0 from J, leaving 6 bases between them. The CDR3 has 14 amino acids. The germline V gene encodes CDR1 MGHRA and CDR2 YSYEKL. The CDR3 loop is CASSQGTLNTEAFF. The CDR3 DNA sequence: TGCGCCAGCAGCCAAGGGACTTTGAACACTGAAGCTTTCTTT.

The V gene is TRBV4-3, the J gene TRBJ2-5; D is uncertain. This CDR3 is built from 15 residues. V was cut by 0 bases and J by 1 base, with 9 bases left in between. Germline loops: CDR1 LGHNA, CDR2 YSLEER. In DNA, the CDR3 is TGCGCCAGCAGCCAAGATCCGTCAGGCCAAGAGACCCAGTACTTC. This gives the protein CASSQDPSGQETQYF.

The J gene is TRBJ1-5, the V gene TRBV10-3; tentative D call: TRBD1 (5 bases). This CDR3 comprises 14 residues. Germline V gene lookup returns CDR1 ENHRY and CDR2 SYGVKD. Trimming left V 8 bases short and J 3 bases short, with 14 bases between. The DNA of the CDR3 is TGTGCCATCTCGGCTCAGGGCCTCAATCAGCCCCAGCATTTT. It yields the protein CAISAQGLNQPQHF.

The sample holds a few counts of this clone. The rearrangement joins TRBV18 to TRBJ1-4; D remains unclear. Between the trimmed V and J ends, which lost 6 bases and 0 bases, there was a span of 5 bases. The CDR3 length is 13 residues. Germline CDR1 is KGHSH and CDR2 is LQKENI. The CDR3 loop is CASSLATNEKLFF. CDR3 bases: TGTGCCAGCTCCCTTGCAACTAATGAAAAACTGTTTTTT.

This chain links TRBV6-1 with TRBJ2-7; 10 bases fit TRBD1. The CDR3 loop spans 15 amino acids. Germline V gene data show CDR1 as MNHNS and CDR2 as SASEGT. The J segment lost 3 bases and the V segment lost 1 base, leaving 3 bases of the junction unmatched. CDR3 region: CASSEGGQGVYEQYF. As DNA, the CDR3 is TGTGCCAGCAGTGAAGGCGGACAGGGGGTCTACGAGCAGTACTTC.

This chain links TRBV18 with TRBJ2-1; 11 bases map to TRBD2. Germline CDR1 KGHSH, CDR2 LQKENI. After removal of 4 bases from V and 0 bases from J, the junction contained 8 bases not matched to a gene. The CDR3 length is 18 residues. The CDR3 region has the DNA TGTGCCAGCTCACGAAGACTAGCGGGACAACTCTCCTACAATGAGCAGTTCTTC. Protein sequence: CASSRRLAGQLSYNEQFF.

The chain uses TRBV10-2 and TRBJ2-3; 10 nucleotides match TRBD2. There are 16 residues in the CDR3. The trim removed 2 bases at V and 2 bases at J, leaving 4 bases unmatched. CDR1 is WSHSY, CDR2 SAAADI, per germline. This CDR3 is CASSEILAGDTDTQYF. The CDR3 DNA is TGCGCCAGCAGTGAGATTCTAGCGGGAGACACAGATACGCAGTATTTT.

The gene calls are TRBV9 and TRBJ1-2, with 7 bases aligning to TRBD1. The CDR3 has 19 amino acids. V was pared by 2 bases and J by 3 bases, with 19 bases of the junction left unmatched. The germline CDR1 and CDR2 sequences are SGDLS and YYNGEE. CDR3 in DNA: TGTGCCAGCAGCGTCACCCAACAGGGGCGGATGGGTTTGGACTATGGCTACACCTTC. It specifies CASSVTQQGRMGLDYGYTF.

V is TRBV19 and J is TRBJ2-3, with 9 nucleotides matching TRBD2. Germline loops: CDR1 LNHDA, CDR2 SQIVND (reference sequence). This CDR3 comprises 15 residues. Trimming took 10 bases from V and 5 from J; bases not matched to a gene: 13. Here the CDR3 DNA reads TGTGCCACTACGACTAGCGGCTCCTGGATAGATACGCAGTATTTT. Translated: CATTTSGSWIDTQYF.

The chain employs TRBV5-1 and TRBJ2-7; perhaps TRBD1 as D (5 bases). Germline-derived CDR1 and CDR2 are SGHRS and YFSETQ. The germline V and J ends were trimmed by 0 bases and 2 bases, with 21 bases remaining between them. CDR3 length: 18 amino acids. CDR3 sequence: CASSLVGPTESLTYEQYF. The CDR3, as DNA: TGCGCCAGCAGCTTGGTCGGGCCGACAGAATCACTAACCTACGAGCAGTACTTC.

The CDR3: CASSEGTVSYEQYF. As DNA, the CDR3 is TGTGCCAGCAGCGAAGGGACAGTCTCCTACGAGCAGTACTTC. The genes are TRBV7-9 and TRBJ2-7; 7 positions match TRBD1. CDR3 size: 14 residues. J gave up 0 bases and V 5 bases, and 4 bases lay outside the gene matches. CDR1 and CDR2 from the germline V gene are SEHNR and FQNEAQ (reference sequence).

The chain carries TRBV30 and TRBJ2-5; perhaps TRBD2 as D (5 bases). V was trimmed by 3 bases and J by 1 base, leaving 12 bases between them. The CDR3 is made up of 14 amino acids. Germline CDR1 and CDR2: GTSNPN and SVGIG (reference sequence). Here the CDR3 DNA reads TGTGCCTGGAGCCGAGGCGGACTCCAAGAGACCCAGTACTTC. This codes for CAWSRGGLQETQYF.

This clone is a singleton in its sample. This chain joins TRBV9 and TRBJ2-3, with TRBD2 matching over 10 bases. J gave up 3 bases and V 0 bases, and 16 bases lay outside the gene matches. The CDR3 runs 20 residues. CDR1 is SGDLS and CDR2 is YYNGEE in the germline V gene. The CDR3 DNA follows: TGTGCCAGCAGCGTAGAGAGCGGGGGGGCTTTTACCACAACTACAGATACGCAGTATTTT. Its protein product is CASSVESGGAFTTTTDTQYF.

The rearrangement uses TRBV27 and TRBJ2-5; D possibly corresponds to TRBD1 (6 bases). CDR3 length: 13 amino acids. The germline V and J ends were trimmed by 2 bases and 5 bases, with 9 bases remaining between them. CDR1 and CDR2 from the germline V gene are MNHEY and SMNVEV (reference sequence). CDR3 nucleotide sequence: TGTGCCAGCAGTTTAGGGGGCCGGGAGACCCAGTACTTC. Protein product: CASSLGGRETQYF.

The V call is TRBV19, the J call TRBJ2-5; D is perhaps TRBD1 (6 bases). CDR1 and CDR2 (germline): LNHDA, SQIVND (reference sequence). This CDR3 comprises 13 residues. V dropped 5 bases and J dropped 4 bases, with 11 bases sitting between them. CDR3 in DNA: TGTGCCAGTAGTTTGGGGGCGGGAGAGACCCAGTACTTC. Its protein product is CASSLGAGETQYF.

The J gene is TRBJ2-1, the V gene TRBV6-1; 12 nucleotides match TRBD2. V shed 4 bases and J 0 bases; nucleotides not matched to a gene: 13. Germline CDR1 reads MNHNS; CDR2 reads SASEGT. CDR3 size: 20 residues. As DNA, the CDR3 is TGTGCCAGCAGTGGAAACGGACTAGCGGGATATGAGAGCTCCTACAATGAGCAGTTCTTC. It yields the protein CASSGNGLAGYESSYNEQFF.

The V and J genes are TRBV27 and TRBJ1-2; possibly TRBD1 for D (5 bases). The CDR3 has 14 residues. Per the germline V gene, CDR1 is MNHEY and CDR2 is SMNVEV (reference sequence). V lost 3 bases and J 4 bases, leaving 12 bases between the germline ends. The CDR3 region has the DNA TGTGCCAGCAGTTTGAAGGGGCACCTCTATGGCTACACCTTC. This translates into CASSLKGHLYGYTF.

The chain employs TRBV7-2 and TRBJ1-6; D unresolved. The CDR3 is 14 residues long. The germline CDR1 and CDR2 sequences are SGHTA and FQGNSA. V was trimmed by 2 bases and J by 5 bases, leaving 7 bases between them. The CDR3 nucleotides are TGTGCCAGCAGCTTACGCGGGAATAATTCACCCCTCCACTTT. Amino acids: CASSLRGNNSPLHF.

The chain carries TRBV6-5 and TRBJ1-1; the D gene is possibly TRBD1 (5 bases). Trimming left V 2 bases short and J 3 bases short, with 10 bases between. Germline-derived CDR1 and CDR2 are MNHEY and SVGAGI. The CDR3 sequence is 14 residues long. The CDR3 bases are TGTGCCAGCAGTTACGGTCAGGGCGACACTGAAGCTTTCTTT. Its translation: CASSYGQGDTEAFF.

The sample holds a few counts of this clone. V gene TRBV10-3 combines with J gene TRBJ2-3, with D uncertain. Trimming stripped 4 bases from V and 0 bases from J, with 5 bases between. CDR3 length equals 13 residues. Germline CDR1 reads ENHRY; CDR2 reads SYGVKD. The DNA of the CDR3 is TGTGCCATCAGTGTCACTAGCACAGATACGCAGTATTTT. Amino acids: CAISVTSTDTQYF.

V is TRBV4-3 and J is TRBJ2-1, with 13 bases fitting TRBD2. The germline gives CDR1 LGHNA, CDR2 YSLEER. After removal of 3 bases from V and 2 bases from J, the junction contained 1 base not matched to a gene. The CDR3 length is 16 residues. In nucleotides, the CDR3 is TGCGCCAGCAGCCACGGACTAGCGGGGGCCTACAATGAGCAGTTCTTC. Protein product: CASSHGLAGAYNEQFF.

CDR3 sequence reads: CASSLVIGGFTEAFF. The CDR3 bases are TGTGCCAGCAGCTTAGTTATAGGGGGTTTCACTGAAGCTTTCTTT. The chain carries TRBV7-8 and TRBJ1-1, with a possible D match to TRBD1 (6 bases). CDR1 SGHVS and CDR2 FQNEAQ come from the germline V gene. Trimming cost V 1 base and J 4 bases, with 13 bases left between them. The CDR3 covers 15 residues.

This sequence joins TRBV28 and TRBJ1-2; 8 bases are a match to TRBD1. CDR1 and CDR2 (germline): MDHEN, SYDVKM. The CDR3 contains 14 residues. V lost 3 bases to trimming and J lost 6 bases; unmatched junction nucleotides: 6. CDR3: CASSLDRVGHGYTF. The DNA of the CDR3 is TGTGCCAGCAGTTTGGACAGGGTCGGCCATGGCTACACCTTC.

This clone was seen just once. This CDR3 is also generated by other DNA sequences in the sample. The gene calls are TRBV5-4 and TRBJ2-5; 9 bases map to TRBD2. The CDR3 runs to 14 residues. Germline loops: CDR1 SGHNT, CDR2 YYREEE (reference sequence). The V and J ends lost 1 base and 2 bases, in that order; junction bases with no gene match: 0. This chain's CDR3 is CASSLTSGQETQYF. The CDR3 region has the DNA TGTGCCAGCAGCTTGACTAGCGGGCAAGAGACCCAGTACTTC.

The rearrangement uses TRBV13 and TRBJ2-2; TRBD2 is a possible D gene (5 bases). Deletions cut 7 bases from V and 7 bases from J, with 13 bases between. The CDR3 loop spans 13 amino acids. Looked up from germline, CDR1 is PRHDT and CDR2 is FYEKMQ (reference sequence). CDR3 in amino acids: CASTHPGNGELFF. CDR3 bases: TGTGCCAGCACCCACCCGGGGAACGGGGAGCTGTTTTTT.

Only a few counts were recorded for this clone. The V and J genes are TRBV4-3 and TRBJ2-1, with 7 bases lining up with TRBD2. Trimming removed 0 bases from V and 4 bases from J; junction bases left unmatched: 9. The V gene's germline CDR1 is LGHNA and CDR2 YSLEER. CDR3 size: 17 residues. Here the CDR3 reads CASSQESLGLGYNEQFF. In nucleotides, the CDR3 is TGCGCCAGCAGCCAAGAGTCCCTTGGACTAGGTTACAATGAGCAGTTCTTC.

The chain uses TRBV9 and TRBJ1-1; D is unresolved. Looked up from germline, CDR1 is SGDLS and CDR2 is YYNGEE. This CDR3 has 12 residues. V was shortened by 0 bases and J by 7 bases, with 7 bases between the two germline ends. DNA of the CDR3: TGTGCCAGCAGCGTAGCCGGGAATGAAGCTTTCTTT. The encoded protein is CASSVAGNEAFF.

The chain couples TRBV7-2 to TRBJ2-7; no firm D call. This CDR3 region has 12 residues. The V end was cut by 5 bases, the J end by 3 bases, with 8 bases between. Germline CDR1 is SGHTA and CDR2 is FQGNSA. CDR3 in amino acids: CASSPGLYEQYF. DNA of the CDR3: TGTGCCAGCAGCCCAGGCCTCTACGAGCAGTACTTC.

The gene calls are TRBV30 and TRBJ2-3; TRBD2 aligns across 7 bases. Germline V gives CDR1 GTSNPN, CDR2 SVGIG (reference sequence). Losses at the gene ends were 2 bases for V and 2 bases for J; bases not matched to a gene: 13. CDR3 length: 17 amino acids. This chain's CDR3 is CAWSRGGLAEITDTQYF. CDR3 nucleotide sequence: TGTGCCTGGAGTAGGGGTGGCCTAGCGGAAATCACAGATACGCAGTATTTT. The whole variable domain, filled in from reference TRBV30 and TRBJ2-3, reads SQTIHQWPATLVQPVGSPLSLECTVEGTSNPNLYWYRQAAGRGLQLLFYSVGIGQISSEVPQNLSASRPQDRQFILSSKKLLLSDSGFYLCAWSRGGLAEITDTQYFGPGTRLTVL.

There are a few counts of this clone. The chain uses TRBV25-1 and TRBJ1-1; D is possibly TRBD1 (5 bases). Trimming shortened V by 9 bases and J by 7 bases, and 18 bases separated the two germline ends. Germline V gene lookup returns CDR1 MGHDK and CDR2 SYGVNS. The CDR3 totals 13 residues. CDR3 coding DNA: TGTGCCAGTAACGGGCAGGCCGGGGGTGAAGCTTTCTTT. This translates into CASNGQAGGEAFF.

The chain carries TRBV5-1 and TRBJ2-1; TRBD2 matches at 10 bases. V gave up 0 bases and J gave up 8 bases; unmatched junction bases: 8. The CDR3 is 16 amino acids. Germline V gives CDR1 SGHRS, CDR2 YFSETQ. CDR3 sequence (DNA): TGCGCCAGCAGCTTGGGGACTAGCGGTATATTGGATGAGCAGTTCTTC. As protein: CASSLGTSGILDEQFF.